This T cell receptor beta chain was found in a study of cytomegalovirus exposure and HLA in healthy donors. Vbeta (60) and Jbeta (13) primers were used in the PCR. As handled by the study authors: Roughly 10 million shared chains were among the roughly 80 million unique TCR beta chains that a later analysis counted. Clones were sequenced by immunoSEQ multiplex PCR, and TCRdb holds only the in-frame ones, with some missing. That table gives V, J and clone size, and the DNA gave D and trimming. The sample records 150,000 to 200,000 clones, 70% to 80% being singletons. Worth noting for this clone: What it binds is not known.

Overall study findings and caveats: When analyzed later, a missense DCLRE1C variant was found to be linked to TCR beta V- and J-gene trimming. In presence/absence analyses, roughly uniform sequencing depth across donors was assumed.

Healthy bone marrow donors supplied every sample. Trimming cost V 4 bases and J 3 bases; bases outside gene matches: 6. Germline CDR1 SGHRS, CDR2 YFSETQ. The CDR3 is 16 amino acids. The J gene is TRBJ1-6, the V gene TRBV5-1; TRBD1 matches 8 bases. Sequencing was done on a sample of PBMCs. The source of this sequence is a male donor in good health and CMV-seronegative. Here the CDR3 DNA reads TGCGCCAGCAGCAGGACGGGACAGGTCTATAATTCACCCCTCCACTTT. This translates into CASSRTGQVYNSPLHF. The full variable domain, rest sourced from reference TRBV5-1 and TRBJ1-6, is KAGVTQTPRYLIKTRGQQVTLSCSPISGHRSVSWYQQTPGQGLQFLFEYFSETQRNKGNFPGRFSGRQFSNSRSEMNVSTLELGDSALYLCASSRTGQVYNSPLHFGNGTRLTVT.